The next 10 T cell receptor beta chains were all read from a single sample in a study of regulatory T cells in long-lasting Graves disease. Arm-PCR of CDR3 regions and iRepertoire HTBI primers were used to build TCR beta libraries. Via MiXCR, TCRdb re-called the multiplex PCR reads, giving one row per CDR3 protein. The sample consists of roughly 420,000 distinct CDR3 sequences, around 13% of them appearing once. Described time point: newly diagnosed GD, antithyroid drugs for less than 3 months. PBMC RNA served as the TCR library source. These data also featured in a second study, about T cells in Graves' hyperthyroidism and ophthalmopathy.

The material was peripheral blood mononuclear cells (PBMCs), obtained at new diagnosis, from a patient treated with antithyroid drugs. The receptors originated from a woman aged 50 to 60 with Graves disease.

This clonotype has just a few counts. The V call is TRBV20-1, the J call TRBJ2-1; perhaps TRBD2 as D (5 bases). The CDR3 loop spans 12 amino acids. Germline V gene data show CDR1 as DFQATT and CDR2 as SNEGSKA (reference sequence). Trimming left V 6 bases short and J 12 bases short, with 18 bases between. The CDR3 region is CSAANSYRGQFF. DNA of the CDR3: TGCAGTGCCGCTAATTCATACCGGGGGCAGTTCTTC.

The rearrangement links TRBV7-6 to TRBJ2-3; D possibly corresponds to TRBD2 (6 bases). The CDR3 runs to 17 residues. Germline V gene sequence: CDR1 SGHVS, CDR2 FNYEAQ. V gave up 2 bases and J gave up 2 bases, with 17 bases separating them. Here the CDR3 reads CASSLNQAGSTTDTQYF. The CDR3 DNA is TGTGCCAGCAGCTTAAACCAGGCGGGATCAACCACAGATACGCAGTATTTT.

This clonotype was recorded many times. The V gene is TRBV28, the J gene TRBJ1-5; D not certain. CDR3 size: 14 residues. The germline V and J ends were trimmed by 0 bases and 6 bases, with 9 bases remaining between them. CDR1 is MDHEN, CDR2 SYDVKM, per germline. The CDR3 protein is CASSLWGFGQPQHF. CDR3 DNA: TGTGCCAGCAGTTTATGGGGCTTCGGTCAGCCCCAGCATTTT. Looking up the rest from reference TRBV28 and TRBJ1-5 gives the full variable domain: DVKVTQSSRYLVKRTGEKVFLECVQDMDHENMFWYRQDPGLGLRLIYFSYDVKMKEKGDIPEGYSVSREKKERFSLILESASTNQTSMYLCASSLWGFGQPQHFGDGTRLSIL.

This clonotype was detected ten times or more. Germline is not matched at one junction end, which may reflect a read error. V usage is TRBV29-1 and J usage is TRBJ2-7; 10 bases agree with TRBD2. The germline V gene has CDR1 SQVTM and CDR2 ANQGSEA. This CDR3 spans 14 amino acids. In nucleotides, the CDR3 is TGCAGCGTGGAAGTAGCGGGAGGCACCTACGAGCAGTACTTC. Residues: CSVEVAGGTYEQYF.

This clonotype has a count of ten or more. This chain links TRBV12-3 or TRBV12-4 with TRBJ2-5; D is ambiguous. The germline V and J ends were trimmed by 2 bases and 5 bases, with 3 bases remaining between them. The CDR3 totals 11 residues. The CDR3 region has the DNA TGTGCCAGCAGTTTACGGGAGACCCAGTACTTC. Protein product: CASSLRETQYF.

This clonotype has a count of ten or more. This chain links TRBV7-3 with TRBJ2-5; 7 bases match TRBD1. With 5 bases clipped from V and 0 bases from J, the junction kept 6 bases outside the gene matches. CDR1 SGHTA and CDR2 FQGTGA come from the germline V gene. This CDR3 is 15 amino acids long. CDR3 amino acids: CASSLDGTDQETQYF. DNA of the CDR3: TGTGCCAGCAGCCTAGACGGGACAGACCAAGAGACCCAGTACTTC.

This clonotype has just a few counts. CDR3 coding DNA: TGTGCCAGCTCACCTATGGACAATCAGCCCCAGCATTTT. It specifies CASSPMDNQPQHF. The V gene is TRBV18, the J gene TRBJ1-5; D is uncertain. Trimming removed 3 bases from V and 3 bases from J, with 6 bases in between. From germline, CDR1 is KGHSH and CDR2 LQKENI. This CDR3 is built from 13 residues.

The J gene is TRBJ2-7, the V gene TRBV20-1, with TRBD2 identical over 13 bases. Germline CDR1 DFQATT, CDR2 SNEGSKA (reference sequence). With V trimmed by 3 bases and J by 1 base, 9 bases remained unmatched. This CDR3 spans 17 amino acids. CDR3 sequence (DNA): TGCAGTGCTAGTCAACTAGCGGGAGGGCCCGTTTCCTACGAGCAGTACTTC. Encoded protein: CSASQLAGGPVSYEQYF.

This clonotype was counted many times. V and J are TRBV28 and TRBJ2-7; D call uncertain. Germline V CDR1 and CDR2: MDHEN, SYDVKM. The CDR3 consists of 13 residues. V was pared by 1 base and J by 4 bases, with 8 bases between. In DNA form, the CDR3 reads TGTGCCAGCAGTTTATCTCCTAATTACGAGCAGTACTTC. It encodes CASSLSPNYEQYF. Supplemented by reference TRBV28 and TRBJ2-7, the full variable domain reads DVKVTQSSRYLVKRTGEKVFLECVQDMDHENMFWYRQDPGLGLRLIYFSYDVKMKEKGDIPEGYSVSREKKERFSLILESASTNQTSMYLCASSLSPNYEQYFGPGTRLTVT.

The CDR3 loop is CASSVGGGAGIETQYF. CDR3 bases: TGTGCCAGCAGCGTAGGGGGAGGGGCGGGAATAGAGACCCAGTACTTC. This chain uses TRBV9 with TRBJ2-5; 7 bases align to TRBD2. Germline lookup yields CDR1 SGDLS and CDR2 YYNGEE. CDR3 length: 16 amino acids. V lost 0 bases to trimming and J lost 4 bases; unmatched junction nucleotides: 9.